This TCR beta chain was recovered during a study of blood T cell repertoires in COVID-19. As for the study in general: Donors in the United States, Italy and Spain gave samples during acute or convalescent COVID-19. PBMCs, B-cell-depleted T cells, or T cells provided the cDNA or gDNA that made up the material.

Germline V gene data show CDR1 as SEHNR and CDR2 as FQNEAQ (reference sequence). V was clipped by 3 bases and J by 3 bases; unmatched bases: 4. This CDR3 spans 15 amino acids. Original processing notes: Estimation of nucleated cell counts relied on the amplification of reference gene primers. Method: immunoSEQ multiplex PCR; TCRdb's copy keeps in-frame clones and lacks some. The V and J calls and clone size were taken over from that table, and D and trimming were inferred from the DNA. The repertoire consists of about 180,000 clones, with approximately 85% occurring once and the leading ten covering 9.8%.

Sequenced sample: peripheral blood. The TCR comes from a woman older than 75 with acute or convalescent COVID-19. The J gene is TRBJ1-3, the V gene TRBV7-9; 8 bases match TRBD1. The CDR3 loop reads CASSFAGGRGNTIYF. CDR3 nucleotides: TGTGCCAGCAGCTTTGCAGGGGGCCGTGGAAACACCATATATTTT.